This TCR beta chain was identified in a study of T cell repertoires in cytomegalovirus infection. Study-level results: HLA-C-restricted TCR beta clonotypes specific for CMV led the ex vivo response.

Many counts were recorded for this clonotype. Its antigen is unidentified. Relative to the germline gene, one junction end is altered; a read error may explain this. There are 12 residues in the CDR3. Germline V lookup: CDR1 DFQATT, CDR2 SNEGSKA (reference sequence). TCRdb called the reads again in MiXCR, with one record for every CDR3 protein. The table records some 180,000 distinct CDR3 sequences, approximately 9.6% of them present only once. Sequencing was carried out using PBMCs. The chain joins TRBV20-1 to TRBJ2-7; no reliable D call. The origin of this receptor is a human donor in good health (CMV status not recorded). Some clones in this sample may be carry-over from other donors' samples. In nucleotides, the CDR3 is TGCAGTGCTAGAGATGGATCCTCCGAGCAGTACTTC. This gives the protein CSARDGSSEQYF.